The next 5 T cell receptor beta chains were all read from a single sample in a study of spatial heterogeneity in lung cancer. TCRdb recomputed calls from the 5' RACE reads with MiXCR, one row per CDR3 protein. The sample lists approximately 2,000 distinct CDR3 sequences; 7.8% were seen once. Specified time point: sample taken at primary tumor resection. Unsorted whole RNA of tumor, nontumor lung or frozen PBMC was sequenced. Sequenced material: normal lung tissue next to the tumor, taken at surgery. The receptors here all came from a male donor with early-stage non-small cell lung cancer.

By sample fraction, this clonotype is medium-sized (0.01 to 0.1%). Found in a library prepared for alpha chains, this beta chain is an off-target read, and its abundance has little meaning. The chain employs TRBV7-9 and TRBJ1-2, with D possibly matching TRBD1 (5 bases). The CDR3 spans 15 residues. Germline V gene sequence: CDR1 SEHNR, CDR2 FQNEAQ (reference sequence). Deletions cut 4 bases from V and 6 bases from J, with 18 bases between. CDR3 bases: TGTGCCAGCAGCTCTTTGACCCCCAGGGAGAATGGCTACACCTTC. It is translated as CASSSLTPRENGYTF.

Judged by abundance, this clonotype is medium-sized (0.01 to 0.1%). Little can be read into the size of this beta chain, an off-target read in a library designed for alpha chains. The V gene is TRBV6-2 or TRBV6-3, the J gene TRBJ2-3, with D unresolved. The CDR3 covers 14 residues. Trimming pared 6 bases from V and 9 bases from J, leaving 19 bases between. CDR1 and CDR2 from the germline V gene are MNHEY and SVGEGT. The CDR3 DNA reads as TGTGCCAGCAGCTCCGCCAATTGGTTAGGGACGCAGTATTTT. Residues: CASSSANWLGTQYF.

This clonotype qualifies as medium-sized. This beta chain turned up in a library designed for alpha chains; as an off-target read, its abundance says little. This chain connects TRBV20-1 to TRBJ2-1; 12 bases are a match to TRBD2. From germline, CDR1 is DFQATT and CDR2 SNEGSKA (reference sequence). V trimming: 3 bases; J trimming: 4 bases; junction bases outside the gene matches: 4. The length of the CDR3 is 15 residues. CDR3 sequence (DNA): TGCAGTGCTAGTGGAGGACTAGCGGGATACAATGAGCAGTTCTTC. This encodes CSASGGLAGYNEQFF.

This clonotype was detected many times. This beta chain turned up in a library designed for alpha chains; as an off-target read, its abundance says little. The chain links TRBV20-1 to TRBJ2-3, with 7 bases fitting TRBD2. The CDR3 totals 14 residues. CDR1 and CDR2 from the germline V gene are DFQATT and SNEGSKA (reference sequence). The V segment lost 3 bases and the J segment 7 bases; nucleotides outside the gene matches: 10. The CDR3 coding sequence is TGCAGTGCTAGGAGAGCGGGGCCCCCGAATACGCAGTATTTT. Translated, it gives CSARRAGPPNTQYF.

Details on this clonotype: This may be a read error: a much more frequent sequence differs by one nucleotide. With the library built for alpha chains, this beta chain is off target and its frequency is not meaningful. The chain recombines TRBV6-2 or TRBV6-3 with TRBJ2-7; no clear D gene. CDR1 and CDR2 from the germline V gene are MNHEY and SVGEGT. The CDR3 contains 14 residues. The CDR3 coding sequence is TGTGCCAGCAGTCAACTAACGAGAGTCTACAAGCAGTACTTC. Amino acids: CASSQLTRVYKQYF.